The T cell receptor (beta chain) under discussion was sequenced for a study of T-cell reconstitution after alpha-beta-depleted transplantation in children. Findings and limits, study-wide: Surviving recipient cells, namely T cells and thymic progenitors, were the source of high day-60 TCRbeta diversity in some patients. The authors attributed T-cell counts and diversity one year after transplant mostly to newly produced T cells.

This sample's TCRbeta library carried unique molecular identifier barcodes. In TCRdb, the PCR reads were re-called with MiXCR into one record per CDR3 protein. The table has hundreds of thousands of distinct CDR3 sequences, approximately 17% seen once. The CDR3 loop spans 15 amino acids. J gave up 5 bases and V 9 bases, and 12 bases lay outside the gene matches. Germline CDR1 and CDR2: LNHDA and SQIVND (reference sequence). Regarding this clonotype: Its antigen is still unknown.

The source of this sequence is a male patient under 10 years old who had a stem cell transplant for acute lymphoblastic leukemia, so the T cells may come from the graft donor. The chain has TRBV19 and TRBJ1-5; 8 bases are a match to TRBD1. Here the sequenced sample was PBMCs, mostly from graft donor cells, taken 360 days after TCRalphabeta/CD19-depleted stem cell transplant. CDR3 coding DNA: TGTGCCAGCGAAGATCGGACAGGGACTTATCAGCCCCAGCATTTT. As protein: CASEDRTGTYQPQHF.